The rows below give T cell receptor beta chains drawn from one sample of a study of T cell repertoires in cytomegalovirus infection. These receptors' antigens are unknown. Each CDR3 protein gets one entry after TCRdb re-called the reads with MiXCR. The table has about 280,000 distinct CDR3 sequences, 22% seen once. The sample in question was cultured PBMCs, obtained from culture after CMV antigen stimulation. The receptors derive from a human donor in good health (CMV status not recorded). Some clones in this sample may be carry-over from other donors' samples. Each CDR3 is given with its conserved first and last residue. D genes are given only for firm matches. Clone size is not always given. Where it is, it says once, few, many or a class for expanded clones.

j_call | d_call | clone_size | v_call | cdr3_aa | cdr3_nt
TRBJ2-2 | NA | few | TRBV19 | CASSIGGDGELFF | TGTGCCAGTAGTATCGGAGGGGACGGGGAGCTGTTTTTT
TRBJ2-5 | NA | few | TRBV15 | CATSRDAGIQETQYF | TGTGCCACCAGCAGAGACGCAGGGATCCAAGAGACCCAGTACTTC
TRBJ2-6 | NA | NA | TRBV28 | CASRGRSGANVLTF | TGTGCCAGCAGGGGTAGGTCTGGGGCCAACGTCCTGACTTTC
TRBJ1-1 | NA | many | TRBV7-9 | CASSQGQGSANTEAFF | TGTGCCAGCAGCCAGGGCCAGGGTTCGGCGAACACTGAAGCTTTCTTT
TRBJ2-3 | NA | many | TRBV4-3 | CASSQTDSGPTDTQYF | TGCGCCAGCAGCCAGACGGACAGCGGACCGACAGATACGCAGTATTTT
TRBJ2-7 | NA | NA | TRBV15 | CATSALLESHEQYF | TGTGCCACCAGCGCGTTATTGGAGTCCCACGAGCAGTACTTC
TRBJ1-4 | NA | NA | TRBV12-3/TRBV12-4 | CASSLALEKLFF | TGTGCCAGCAGTTTAGCGTTGGAAAAACTGTTTTTT
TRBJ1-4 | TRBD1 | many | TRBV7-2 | CASSPGQGGEKLFF | TGTGCCAGCAGCCCGGGACAGGGCGGTGAAAAACTGTTTTTT
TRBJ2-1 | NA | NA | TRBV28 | CASSLPIRVYQFF | TGTGCCAGCAGTTTACCCATCAGGGTGTATCAGTTCTTC
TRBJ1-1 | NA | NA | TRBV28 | CASLPDSTNTEAFF | TGTGCCAGCCTACCGGACAGTACAAACACTGAAGCTTTCTTT
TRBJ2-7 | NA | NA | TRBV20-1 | CSARDWRGEGDEQYF | TGCAGTGCTAGAGATTGGAGGGGCGAGGGAGACGAGCAGTACTTC
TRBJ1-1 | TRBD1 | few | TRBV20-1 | CSAGQGAMNTEAFF | TGCAGTGCTGGACAGGGGGCGATGAACACTGAAGCTTTCTTT
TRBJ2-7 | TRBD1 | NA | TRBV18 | CASSPVGRQGANEQYF | TGTGCCAGCTCACCGGTCGGAAGACAGGGGGCCAACGAGCAGTACTTC
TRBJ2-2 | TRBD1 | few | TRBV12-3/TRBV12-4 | CASSTGVAGELFF | TGTGCCAGCAGTACAGGGGTGGCCGGGGAGCTGTTTTTT
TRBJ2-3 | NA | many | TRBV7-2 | CASSITSTDTQYF | TGTGCCAGCAGCATCACTAGCACAGATACGCAGTATTTT
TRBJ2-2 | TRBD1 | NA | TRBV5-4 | CASSRDRYTGELFF | TGTGCCAGCAGCCGGGACAGATACACCGGGGAGCTGTTTTTT
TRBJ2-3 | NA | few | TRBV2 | CASTKIASTDTQYF | TGTGCCAGCACTAAGATTGCTAGCACAGATACGCAGTATTTT
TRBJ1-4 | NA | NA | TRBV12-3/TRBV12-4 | CASSFYRVANEKLFF | TGTGCCAGCAGTTTCTACAGGGTAGCTAATGAAAAACTGTTTTTT
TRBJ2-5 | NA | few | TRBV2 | CASSAGIQETQYF | TGTGCCAGCAGTGCTGGGATCCAAGAGACCCAGTACTTC
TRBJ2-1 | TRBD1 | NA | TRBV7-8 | CASSAGQGPLSKQFF | TGTGCCAGCAGCGCAGGACAGGGACCCCTCAGTAAGCAGTTCTTC
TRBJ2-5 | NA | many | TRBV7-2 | CASSLRFEETQYF | TGTGCCAGCAGCTTACGTTTCGAGGAGACCCAGTACTTC
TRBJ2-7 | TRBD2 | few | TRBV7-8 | CASSLGVELAGYF | TGTGCCAGCAGCTTAGGGGTGGAGCTAGCGGGGTACTTC
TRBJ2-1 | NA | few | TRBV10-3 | CAISESPVYEQFF | TGTGCCATCAGTGAGTCCCCGGTTTATGAGCAGTTCTTC
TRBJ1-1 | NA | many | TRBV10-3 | CAIRETGAMNTEAFF | TGTGCCATCAGGGAGACAGGTGCCATGAACACTGAAGCTTTCTTT
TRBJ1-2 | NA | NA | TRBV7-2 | CASAGAANYGYTF | TGTGCCAGCGCGGGAGCCGCTAACTATGGCTACACCTTC
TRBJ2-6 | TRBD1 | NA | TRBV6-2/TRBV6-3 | CASSLYRGPAGANVLTF | TGTGCCAGCAGTTTATACAGGGGGCCGGCTGGGGCCAACGTCCTGACTTTC
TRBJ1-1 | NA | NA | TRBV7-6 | CASSFNRWGETEAFF | TGTGCCAGCAGCTTTAACCGTTGGGGGGAGACTGAAGCTTTCTTT
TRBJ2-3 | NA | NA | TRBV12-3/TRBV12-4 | CASSLMTPFADTQYF | TGTGCCAGCAGTTTAATGACCCCCTTCGCAGATACGCAGTATTTT
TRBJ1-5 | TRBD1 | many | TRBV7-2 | CASSLVGGGQDSNQPQHF | TGTGCCAGCAGCTTAGTAGGAGGGGGCCAAGATAGCAATCAGCCCCAGCATTTT
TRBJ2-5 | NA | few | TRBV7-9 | CASSRPGAGWRQETQYF | TGTGCCAGCAGCCGCCCCGGGGCAGGGTGGCGCCAAGAGACCCAGTACTTC
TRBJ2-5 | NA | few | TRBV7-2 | CASSPLKPQETQYF | TGTGCCAGCAGCCCTCTCAAACCCCAAGAGACCCAGTACTTC
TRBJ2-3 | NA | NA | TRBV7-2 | CASSSSTGWSDTQYF | TGTGCCAGCAGCTCCTCGACAGGTTGGTCGGATACGCAGTATTTT
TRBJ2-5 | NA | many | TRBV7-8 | CASSLDGRRETQYF | TGTGCCAGCAGCTTAGACGGGAGACGGGAGACCCAGTACTTC
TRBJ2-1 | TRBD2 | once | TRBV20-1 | CSAREASGRDNEQFF | TGCAGTGCTAGAGAGGCTAGCGGGAGGGACAATGAGCAGTTCTTC
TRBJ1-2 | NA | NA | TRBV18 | CASSPPTVVYGYTF | TGTGCCAGCTCTCCCCCCACGGTAGTTTATGGCTACACCTTC
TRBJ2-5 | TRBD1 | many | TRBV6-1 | CASSVGVQGARETQYF | TGTGCCAGCAGTGTTGGGGTACAGGGGGCAAGAGAGACCCAGTACTTC
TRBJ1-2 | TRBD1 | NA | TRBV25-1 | CASSEFTGTGWGYTF | TGTGCCAGCAGTGAATTCACCGGGACAGGGTGGGGCTACACCTTC
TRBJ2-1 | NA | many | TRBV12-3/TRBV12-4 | CASSFGGGGNEQFF | TGTGCCAGCAGTTTCGGGGGCGGGGGCAATGAGCAGTTCTTC
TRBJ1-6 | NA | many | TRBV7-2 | CASSLRGGSDSPLHF | TGTGCCAGCAGCTTGAGGGGGGGCTCTGATTCACCCCTCCACTTT
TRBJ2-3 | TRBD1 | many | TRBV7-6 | CASSQYPWQGVSTGTDTQYF | TGTGCCAGCAGCCAATACCCATGGCAGGGGGTTTCTACGGGCACAGATACGCAGTATTTT
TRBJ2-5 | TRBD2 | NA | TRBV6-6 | CASRRPGLAGLETQYF | TGTGCCAGCAGAAGACCGGGACTAGCGGGACTTGAGACCCAGTACTTC
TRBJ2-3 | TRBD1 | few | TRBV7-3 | CASSVKPPGQGADTQYF | TGTGCCAGCAGCGTTAAACCTCCGGGACAGGGGGCAGATACGCAGTATTTT
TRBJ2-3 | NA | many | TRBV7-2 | CASSFQQGGTDTQYF | TGTGCCAGCAGCTTTCAACAGGGTGGCACAGATACGCAGTATTTT
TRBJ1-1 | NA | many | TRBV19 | CASSITWTARTEAFF | TGTGCCAGTTCGATTACTTGGACCGCGCGAACTGAAGCTTTCTTT
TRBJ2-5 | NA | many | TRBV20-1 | CSARDWGGLSRETQYF | TGCAGTGCTAGGGATTGGGGCGGATTAAGCAGGGAGACCCAGTACTTC
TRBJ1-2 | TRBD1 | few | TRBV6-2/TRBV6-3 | CASRRQGDGYTF | TGTGCCAGCAGAAGACAGGGTGATGGCTACACCTTC
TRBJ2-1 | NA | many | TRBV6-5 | CASSYDYRDNEQFF | TGTGCCAGCAGCTACGACTACAGAGACAATGAGCAGTTCTTC
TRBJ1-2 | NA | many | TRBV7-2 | CASSLRVNYGYTF | TGTGCCAGCAGCTTAAGGGTTAACTATGGCTACACCTTC
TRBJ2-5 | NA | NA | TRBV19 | CASSRDQRETQYF | TGTGCCAGTAGTAGGGACCAACGCGAGACCCAGTACTTC
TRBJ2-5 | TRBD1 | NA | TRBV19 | CASSNRRTGGGQETQYF | TGTGCCAGTAGTAACCGCCGGACAGGGGGCGGCCAAGAGACCCAGTACTTC
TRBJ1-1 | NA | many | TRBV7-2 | CASSWTDYEAFF | TGTGCCAGCAGCTGGACAGACTATGAAGCTTTCTTT
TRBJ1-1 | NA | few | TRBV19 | CASSPRQVGSMNTEAFF | TGTGCCAGTAGTCCCCGCCAGGTAGGCTCCATGAACACTGAAGCTTTCTTT
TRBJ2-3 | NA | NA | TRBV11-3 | CASSLADQSDTQYF | TGTGCCAGCAGCTTAGCCGACCAGTCAGATACGCAGTATTTT
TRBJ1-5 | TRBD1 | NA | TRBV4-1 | CASSQEGTGASAQHF | TGCGCCAGCAGCCAAGAGGGGACAGGAGCTTCGGCCCAGCATTTT
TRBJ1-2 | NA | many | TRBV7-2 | CASSSYRDYGYTF | TGTGCCAGCAGCTCGTACAGGGACTATGGCTACACCTTC